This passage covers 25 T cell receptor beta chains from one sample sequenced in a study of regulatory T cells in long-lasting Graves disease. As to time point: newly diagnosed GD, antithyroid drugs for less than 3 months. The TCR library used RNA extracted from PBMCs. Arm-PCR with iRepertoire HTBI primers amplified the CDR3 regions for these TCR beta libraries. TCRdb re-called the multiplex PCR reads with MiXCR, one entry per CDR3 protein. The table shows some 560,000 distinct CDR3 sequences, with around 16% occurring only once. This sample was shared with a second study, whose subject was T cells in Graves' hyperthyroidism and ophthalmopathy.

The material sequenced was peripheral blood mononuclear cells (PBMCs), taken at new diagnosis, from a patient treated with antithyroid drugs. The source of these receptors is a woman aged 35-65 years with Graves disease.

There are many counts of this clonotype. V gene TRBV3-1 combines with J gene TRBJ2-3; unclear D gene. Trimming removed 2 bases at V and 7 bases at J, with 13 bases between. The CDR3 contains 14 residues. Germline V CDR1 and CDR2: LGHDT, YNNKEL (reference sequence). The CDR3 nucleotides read TGTGCCAGCAGCCAAAACGGACGGCGCCATACGCAGTATTTT. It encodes CASSQNGRRHTQYF.

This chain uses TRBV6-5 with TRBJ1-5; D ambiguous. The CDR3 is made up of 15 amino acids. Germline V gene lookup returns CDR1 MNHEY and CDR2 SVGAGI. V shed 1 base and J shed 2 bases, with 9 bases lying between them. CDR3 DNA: TGTGCCAGCAGTTACTGGGGTGTCGGCAATCAGCCCCAGCATTTT. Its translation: CASSYWGVGNQPQHF.

The DNA for the CDR3 is TGCGCCAGCAGCCCCAGACTAGTCGATACGCAGTATTTT. Translating it yields CASSPRLVDTQYF. The chain couples TRBV10-1 to TRBJ2-3, with D perhaps matching TRBD2 (6 bases). This CDR3 is built from 13 residues. Germline lookup yields CDR1 WNHNN and CDR2 SYGVQD (reference sequence). V lost 6 bases, J lost 6 bases, and 13 bases lay in between.

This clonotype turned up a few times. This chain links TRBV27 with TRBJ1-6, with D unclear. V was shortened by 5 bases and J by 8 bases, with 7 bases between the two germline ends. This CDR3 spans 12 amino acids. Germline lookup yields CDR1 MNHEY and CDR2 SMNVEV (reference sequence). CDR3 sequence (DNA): TGTGCCAGCAGTCCCAGCTATTCACCCCTCCACTTT. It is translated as CASSPSYSPLHF.

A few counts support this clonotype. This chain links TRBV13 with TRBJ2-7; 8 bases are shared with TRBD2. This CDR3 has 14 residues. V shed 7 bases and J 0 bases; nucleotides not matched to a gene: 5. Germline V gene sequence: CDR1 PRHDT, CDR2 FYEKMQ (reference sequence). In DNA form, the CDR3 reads TGTGCCAGCAAGGCGGGGGGCCACTCCTACGAGCAGTACTTC. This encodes CASKAGGHSYEQYF.

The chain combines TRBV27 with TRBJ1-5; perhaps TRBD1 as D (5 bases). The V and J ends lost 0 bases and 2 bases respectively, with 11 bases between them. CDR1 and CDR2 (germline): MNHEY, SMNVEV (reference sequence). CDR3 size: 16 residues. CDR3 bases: TGTGCCAGCAGTTTATCCCCCAGGGCTGGCAATCAGCCCCAGCATTTT. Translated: CASSLSPRAGNQPQHF.

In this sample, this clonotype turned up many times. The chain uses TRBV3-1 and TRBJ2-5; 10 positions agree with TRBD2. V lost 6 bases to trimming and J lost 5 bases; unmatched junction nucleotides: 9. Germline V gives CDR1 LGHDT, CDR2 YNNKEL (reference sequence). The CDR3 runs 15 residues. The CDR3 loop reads CASSFGTSAGETQYF. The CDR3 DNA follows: TGTGCCAGCAGTTTCGGGACTAGCGCGGGTGAGACCCAGTACTTC.

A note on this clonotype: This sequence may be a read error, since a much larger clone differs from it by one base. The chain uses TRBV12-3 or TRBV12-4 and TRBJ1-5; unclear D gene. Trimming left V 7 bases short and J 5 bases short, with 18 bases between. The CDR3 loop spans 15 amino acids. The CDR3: CASTSRENFDQPQHF. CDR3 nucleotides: TGTGCCAGCACCTCCCGGGAAAACTTTGATCAGCCCCAGCATTTT.

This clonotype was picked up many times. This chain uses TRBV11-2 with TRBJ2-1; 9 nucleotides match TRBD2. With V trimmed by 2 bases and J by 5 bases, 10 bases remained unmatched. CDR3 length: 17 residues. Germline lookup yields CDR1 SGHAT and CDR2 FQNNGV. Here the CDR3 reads CASSLSLTSGRDNEQFF. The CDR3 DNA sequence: TGTGCCAGCAGCTTAAGTCTTACTAGCGGGCGGGACAATGAGCAGTTCTTC.

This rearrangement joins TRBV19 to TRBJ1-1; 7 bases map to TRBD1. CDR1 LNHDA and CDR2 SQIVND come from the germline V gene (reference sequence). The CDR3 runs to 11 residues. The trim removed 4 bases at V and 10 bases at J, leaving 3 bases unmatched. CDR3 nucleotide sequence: TGTGCCAGTAGTACGACAGGGAGAGCTTTCTTT. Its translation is CASSTTGRAFF.

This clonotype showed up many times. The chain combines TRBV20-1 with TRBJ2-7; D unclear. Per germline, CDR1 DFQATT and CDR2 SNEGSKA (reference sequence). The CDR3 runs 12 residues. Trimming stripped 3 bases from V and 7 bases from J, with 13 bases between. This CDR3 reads CSASRLGLEQYF. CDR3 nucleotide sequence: TGCAGTGCTAGCCGGCTGGGTTTAGAGCAGTACTTC.

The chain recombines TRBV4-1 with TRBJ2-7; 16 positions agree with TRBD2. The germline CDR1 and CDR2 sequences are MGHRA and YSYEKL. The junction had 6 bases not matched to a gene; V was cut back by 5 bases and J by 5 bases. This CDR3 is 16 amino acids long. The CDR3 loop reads CASSKGLAGGLHEQYF. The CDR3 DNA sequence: TGCGCCAGCAGCAAGGGACTAGCGGGGGGGCTCCACGAGCAGTACTTC.

This CDR3 is CASQDRTYGYTF. The CDR3 DNA reads TGTGCCAGCCAAGACAGGACTTATGGCTACACCTTC. V gene TRBV10-3 combines with J gene TRBJ1-2; TRBD1 might be the D (6 bases). CDR3 length equals 12 residues. Germline V gives CDR1 ENHRY, CDR2 SYGVKD. The V end was cut by 10 bases, the J end by 5 bases, with 14 bases between.

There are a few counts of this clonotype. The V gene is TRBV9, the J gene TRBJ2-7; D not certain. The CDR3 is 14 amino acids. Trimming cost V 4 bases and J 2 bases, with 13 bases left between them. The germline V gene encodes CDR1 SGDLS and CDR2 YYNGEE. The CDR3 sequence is CASSPQADTYEQYF. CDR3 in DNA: TGTGCCAGCAGCCCCCAAGCAGATACCTACGAGCAGTACTTC. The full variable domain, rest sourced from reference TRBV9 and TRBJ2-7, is DSGVTQTPKHLITATGQRVTLRCSPRSGDLSVYWYQQSLDQGLQFLIQYYNGEERAKGNILERFSAQQFPDLHSELNLSSLELGDSALYFCASSPQADTYEQYFGPGTRLTVT.

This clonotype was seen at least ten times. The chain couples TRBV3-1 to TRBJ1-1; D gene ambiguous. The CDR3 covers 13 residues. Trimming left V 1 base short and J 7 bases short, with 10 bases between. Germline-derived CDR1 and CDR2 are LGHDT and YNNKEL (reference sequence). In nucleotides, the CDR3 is TGTGCCAGCAGCCAAGTAAGAGGTCTTGAAGCTTTCTTT. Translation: CASSQVRGLEAFF.

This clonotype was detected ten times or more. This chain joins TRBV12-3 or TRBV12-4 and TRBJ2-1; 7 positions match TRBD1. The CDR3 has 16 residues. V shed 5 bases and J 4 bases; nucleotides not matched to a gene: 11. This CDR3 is CASSPIPPGQYNEQFF. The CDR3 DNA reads TGTGCCAGCAGTCCAATACCACCGGGACAGTACAATGAGCAGTTCTTC.

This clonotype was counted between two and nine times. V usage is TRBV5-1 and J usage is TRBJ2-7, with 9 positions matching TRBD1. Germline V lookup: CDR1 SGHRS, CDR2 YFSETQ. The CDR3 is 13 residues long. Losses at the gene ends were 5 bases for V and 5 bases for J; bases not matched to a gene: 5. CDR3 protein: CASRGQGINEQYF. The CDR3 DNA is TGCGCCAGCAGAGGACAGGGGATCAACGAGCAGTACTTC.

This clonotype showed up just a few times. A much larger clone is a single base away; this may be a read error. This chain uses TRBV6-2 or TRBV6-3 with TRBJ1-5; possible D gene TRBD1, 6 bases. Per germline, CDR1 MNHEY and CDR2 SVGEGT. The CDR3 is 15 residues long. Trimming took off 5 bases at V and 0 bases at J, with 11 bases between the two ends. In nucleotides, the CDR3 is TGTGCCAGCAGTGCCCGGACAGATAGCAATCAGCCCCAGCATTTT. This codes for CASSARTDSNQPQHF.

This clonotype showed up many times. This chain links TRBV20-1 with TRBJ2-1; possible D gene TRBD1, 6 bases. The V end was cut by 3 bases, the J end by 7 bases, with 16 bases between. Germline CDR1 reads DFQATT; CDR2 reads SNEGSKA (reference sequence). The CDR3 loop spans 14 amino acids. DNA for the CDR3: TGCAGTGCTAGGATACCTCGGACAGCTAATGAGCAGTTCTTC. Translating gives CSARIPRTANEQFF.

This CDR3 reads CASSRAGLGNYEQYF. The CDR3 DNA reads TGTGCCAGCAGCAGGGCAGGCCTAGGGAACTACGAGCAGTACTTC. The chain has TRBV6-2 or TRBV6-3 and TRBJ2-7; D might be TRBD1 (5 bases). From germline, CDR1 is MNHEY and CDR2 SVGEGT. The CDR3 length is 15 residues. V gave up 6 bases and J gave up 3 bases, with 18 bases separating them.

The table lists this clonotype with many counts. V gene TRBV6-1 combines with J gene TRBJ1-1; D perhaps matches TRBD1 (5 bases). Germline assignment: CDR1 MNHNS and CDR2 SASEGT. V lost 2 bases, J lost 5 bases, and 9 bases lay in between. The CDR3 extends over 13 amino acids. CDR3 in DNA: TGTGCCAGCAGTGAACAGGAGGGGACTGAAGCTTTCTTT. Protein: CASSEQEGTEAFF.

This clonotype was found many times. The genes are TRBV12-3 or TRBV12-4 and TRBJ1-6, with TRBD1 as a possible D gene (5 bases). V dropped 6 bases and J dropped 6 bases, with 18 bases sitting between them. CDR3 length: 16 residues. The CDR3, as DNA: TGTGCCAGCAGCAAATTGGGGACGCCGGTTAATTCACCCCTCCACTTT. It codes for CASSKLGTPVNSPLHF.

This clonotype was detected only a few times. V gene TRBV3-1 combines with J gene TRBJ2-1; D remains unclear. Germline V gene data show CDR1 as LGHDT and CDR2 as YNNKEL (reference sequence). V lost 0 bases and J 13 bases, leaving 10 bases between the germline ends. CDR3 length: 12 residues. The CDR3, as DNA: TGTGCCAGCAGCCAAGATAATGGTTTTCAGTTCTTC. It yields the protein CASSQDNGFQFF.

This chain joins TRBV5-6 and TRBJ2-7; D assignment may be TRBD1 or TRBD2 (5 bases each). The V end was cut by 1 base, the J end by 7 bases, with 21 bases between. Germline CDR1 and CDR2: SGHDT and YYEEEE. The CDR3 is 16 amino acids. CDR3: CASSLQQATIEREQYF. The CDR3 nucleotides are TGTGCCAGCAGCTTGCAACAGGCGACTATAGAAAGGGAGCAGTACTTC.

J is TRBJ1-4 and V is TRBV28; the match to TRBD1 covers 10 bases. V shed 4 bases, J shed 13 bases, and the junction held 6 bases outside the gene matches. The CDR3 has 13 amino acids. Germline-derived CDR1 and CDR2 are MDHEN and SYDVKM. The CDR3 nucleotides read TGTGCCAGCAGTTCCGGGACAGGGGTTGGACTGTTTTTT. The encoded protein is CASSSGTGVGLFF.